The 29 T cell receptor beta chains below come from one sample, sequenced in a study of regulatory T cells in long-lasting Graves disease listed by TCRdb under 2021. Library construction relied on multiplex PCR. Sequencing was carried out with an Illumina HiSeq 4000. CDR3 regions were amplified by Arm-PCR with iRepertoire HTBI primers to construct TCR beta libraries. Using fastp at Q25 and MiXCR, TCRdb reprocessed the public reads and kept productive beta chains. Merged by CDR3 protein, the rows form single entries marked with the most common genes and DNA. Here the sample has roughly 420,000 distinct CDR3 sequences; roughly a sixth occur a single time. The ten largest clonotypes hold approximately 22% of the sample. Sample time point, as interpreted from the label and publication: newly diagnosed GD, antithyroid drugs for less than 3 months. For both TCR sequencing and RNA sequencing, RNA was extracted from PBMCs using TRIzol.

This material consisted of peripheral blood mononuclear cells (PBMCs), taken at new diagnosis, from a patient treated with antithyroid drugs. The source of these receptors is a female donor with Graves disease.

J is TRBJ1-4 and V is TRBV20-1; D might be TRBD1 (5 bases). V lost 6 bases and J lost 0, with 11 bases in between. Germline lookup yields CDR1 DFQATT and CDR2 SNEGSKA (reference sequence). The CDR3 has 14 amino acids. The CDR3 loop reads CSARQIPTNEKLFF. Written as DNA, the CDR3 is TGCAGTGCGCGACAGATACCAACTAATGAAAAACTGTTTTTT.

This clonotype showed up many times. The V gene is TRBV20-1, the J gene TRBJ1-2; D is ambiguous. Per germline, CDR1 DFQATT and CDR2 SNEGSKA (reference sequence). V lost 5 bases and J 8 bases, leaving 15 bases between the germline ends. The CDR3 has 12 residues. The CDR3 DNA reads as TGCAGTGCTCCGGGCCTCCTGACGGGCTACACCTTC. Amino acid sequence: CSAPGLLTGYTF.

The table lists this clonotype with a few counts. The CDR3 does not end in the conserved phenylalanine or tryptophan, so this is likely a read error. The DNA for the CDR3 is TGTGCCAGCAGTTACTCGACTGGGGGTCCCGAGCAGTACCTC. This sequence encodes CASSYSTGGPEQYL. J is TRBJ2-7 and V is TRBV6-2 or TRBV6-3; the D gene could be TRBD1 or TRBD2 (5 bases each). CDR3 size: 14 residues. V was pared by 0 bases and J by 6 bases, with 12 bases between. Germline values: CDR1 MNHEY, CDR2 SVGEGT.

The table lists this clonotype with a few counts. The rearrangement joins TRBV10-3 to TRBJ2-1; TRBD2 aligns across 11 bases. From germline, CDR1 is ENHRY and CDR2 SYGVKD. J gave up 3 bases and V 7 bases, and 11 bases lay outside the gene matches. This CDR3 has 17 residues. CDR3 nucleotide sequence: TGTGCCATCAAACAGACCGGGACTAGCGGAGGCTACAATGAGCAGTTCTTC. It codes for CAIKQTGTSGGYNEQFF.

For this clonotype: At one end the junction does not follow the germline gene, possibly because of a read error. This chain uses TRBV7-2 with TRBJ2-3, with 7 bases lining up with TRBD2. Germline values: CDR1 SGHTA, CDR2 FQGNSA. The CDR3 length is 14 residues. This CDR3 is CASSPRTRGDTQYF. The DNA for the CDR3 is TGTGCCAGCAGCCCTCGGACTAGAGGGGATACACAGTATTTT.

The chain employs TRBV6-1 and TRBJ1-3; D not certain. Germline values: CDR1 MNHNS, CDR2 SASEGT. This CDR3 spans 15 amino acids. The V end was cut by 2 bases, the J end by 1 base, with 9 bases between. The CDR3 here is CASSESERSGNTIYF. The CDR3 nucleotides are TGTGCCAGCAGTGAATCAGAGAGGTCTGGAAACACCATATATTTT.

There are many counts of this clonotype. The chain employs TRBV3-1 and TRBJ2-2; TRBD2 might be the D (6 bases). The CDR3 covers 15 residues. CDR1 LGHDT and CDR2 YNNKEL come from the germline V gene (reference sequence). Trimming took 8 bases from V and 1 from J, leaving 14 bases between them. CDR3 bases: TGTGCCAGCGAGGTCGGTAGCGGGAACACCGGGGAGCTGTTTTTT. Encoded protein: CASEVGSGNTGELFF.

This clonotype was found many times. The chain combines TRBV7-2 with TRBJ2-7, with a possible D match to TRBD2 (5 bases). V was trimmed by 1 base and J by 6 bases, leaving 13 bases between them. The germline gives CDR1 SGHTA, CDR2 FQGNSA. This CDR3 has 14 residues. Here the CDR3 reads CASSLGVSAGEQYF. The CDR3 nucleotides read TGTGCCAGCAGCTTAGGGGTTAGCGCGGGCGAGCAGTACTTC.

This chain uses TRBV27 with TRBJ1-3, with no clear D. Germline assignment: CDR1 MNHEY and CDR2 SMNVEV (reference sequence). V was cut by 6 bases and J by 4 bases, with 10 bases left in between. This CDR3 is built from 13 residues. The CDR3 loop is CASRGGTGNTIYF. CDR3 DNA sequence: TGTGCCAGCAGGGGTGGTACGGGAAACACCATATATTTT.

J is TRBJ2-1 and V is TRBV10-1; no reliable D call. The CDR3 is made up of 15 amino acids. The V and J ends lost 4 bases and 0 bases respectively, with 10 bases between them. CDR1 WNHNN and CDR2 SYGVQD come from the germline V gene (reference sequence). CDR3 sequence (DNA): TGCGCCAGCAGTGTTTCCCGGGTCTCCTACAATGAGCAGTTCTTC. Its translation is CASSVSRVSYNEQFF.

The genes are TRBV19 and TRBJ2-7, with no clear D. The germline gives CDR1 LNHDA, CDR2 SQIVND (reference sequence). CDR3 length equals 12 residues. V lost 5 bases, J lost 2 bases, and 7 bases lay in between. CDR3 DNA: TGTGCCAGTAGTGACCCACCCTACGAGCAGTACTTC. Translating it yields CASSDPPYEQYF. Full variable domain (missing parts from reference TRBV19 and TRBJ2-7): DGGITQSPKYLFRKEGQNVTLSCEQNLNHDAMYWYRQDPGQGLRLIYYSQIVNDFQKGDIAEGYSVSREKKESFPLTVTSAQKNPTAFYLCASSDPPYEQYFGPGTRLTVT.

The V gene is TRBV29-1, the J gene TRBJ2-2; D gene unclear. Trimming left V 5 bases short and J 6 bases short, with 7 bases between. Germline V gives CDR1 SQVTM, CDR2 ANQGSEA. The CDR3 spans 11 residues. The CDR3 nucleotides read TGCAGCGTTTTCTCATCCGGGGAGCTGTTTTTT. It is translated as CSVFSSGELFF.

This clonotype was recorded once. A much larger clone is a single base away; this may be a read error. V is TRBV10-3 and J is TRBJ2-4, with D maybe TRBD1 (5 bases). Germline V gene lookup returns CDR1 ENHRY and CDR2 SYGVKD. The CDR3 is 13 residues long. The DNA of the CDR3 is TGTGCCATCGGAGACAGCCCTAAAAACATTCAGCACTTC. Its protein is CAIGDSPKNIQHF.

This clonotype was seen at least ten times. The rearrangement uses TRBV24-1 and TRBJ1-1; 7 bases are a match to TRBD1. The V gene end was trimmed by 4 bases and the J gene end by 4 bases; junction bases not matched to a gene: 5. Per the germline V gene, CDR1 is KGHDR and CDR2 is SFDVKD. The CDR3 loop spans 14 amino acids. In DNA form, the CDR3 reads TGTGCCACCAGTGAATCGGACAGGCCCACTGAAGCTTTCTTT. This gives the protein CATSESDRPTEAFF.

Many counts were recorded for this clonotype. CDR3 sequence reads: CASRTGGVRNEKLFF. CDR3 nucleotide sequence: TGTGCCAGCAGGACTGGAGGGGTTAGAAATGAAAAACTGTTTTTT. The genes are TRBV2 and TRBJ1-4, with a possible D match to TRBD1 (5 bases). This CDR3 contains 15 residues. V lost 6 bases and J 5 bases, leaving 16 bases between the germline ends. Germline V gene sequence: CDR1 SNHLY, CDR2 FYNNEI.

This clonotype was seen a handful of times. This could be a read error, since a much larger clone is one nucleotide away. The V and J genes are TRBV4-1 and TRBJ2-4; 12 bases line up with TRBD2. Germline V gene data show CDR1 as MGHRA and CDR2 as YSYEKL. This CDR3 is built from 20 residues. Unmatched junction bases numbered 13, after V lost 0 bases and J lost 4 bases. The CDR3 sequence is CASSQDLSSGGVGEKNIQYF. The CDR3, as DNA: TGCGCCAGCAGCCAAGATCTCTCTAGCGGGGGGGTCGGGGAAAAAAACATTCAGTACTTC.

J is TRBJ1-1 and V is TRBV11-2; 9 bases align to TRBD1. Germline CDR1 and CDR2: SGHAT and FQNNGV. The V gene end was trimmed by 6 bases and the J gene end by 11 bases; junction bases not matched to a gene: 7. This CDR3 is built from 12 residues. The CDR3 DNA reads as TGTGCCAGCAGTCCGACAGGGGGTAATGCTTTCTTT. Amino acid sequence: CASSPTGGNAFF. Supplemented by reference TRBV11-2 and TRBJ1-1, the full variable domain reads EAGVAQSPRYKIIEKRQSVAFWCNPISGHATLYWYQQILGQGPKLLIQFQNNGVVDDSQLPKDRFSAERLKGVDSTLKIQPAKLEDSAVYLCASSPTGGNAFFGQGTRLTVV.

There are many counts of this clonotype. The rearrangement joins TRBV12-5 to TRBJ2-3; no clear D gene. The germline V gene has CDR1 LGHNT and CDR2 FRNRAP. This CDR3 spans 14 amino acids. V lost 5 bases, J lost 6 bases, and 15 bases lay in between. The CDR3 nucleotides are TGTGCTAGTGGTCCCGGACGCCAGGCGGATACGCAGTATTTT. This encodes CASGPGRQADTQYF. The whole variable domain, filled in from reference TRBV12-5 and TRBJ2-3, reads DARVTQTPRHKVTEMGQEVTMRCQPILGHNTVFWYRQTMMQGLELLAYFRNRAPLDDSGMPKDRFSAEMPDATLATLKIQPSEPRDSAVYFCASGPGRQADTQYFGPGTRLTVL.

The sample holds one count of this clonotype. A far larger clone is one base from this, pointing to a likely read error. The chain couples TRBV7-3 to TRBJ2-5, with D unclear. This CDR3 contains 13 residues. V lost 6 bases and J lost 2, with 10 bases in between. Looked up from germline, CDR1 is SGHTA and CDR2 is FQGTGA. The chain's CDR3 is CASSVRVQETQYF. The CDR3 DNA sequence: TGTGCCAGCAGTGTTCGGGTACAAGAGACCCAGTACTTC.

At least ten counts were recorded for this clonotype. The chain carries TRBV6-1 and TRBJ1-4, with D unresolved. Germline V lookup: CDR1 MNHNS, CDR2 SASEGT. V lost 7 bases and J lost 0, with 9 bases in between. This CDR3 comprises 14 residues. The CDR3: CASNTLPTNEKLFF. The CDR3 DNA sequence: TGTGCCAGCAATACTCTACCAACTAATGAAAAACTGTTTTTT.

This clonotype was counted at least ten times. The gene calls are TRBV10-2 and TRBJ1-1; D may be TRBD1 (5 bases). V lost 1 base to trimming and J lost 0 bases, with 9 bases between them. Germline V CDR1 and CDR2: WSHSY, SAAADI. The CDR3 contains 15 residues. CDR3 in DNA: TGCGCCAGCAGTGAGTACGGGGACCTGAACACTGAAGCTTTCTTT. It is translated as CASSEYGDLNTEAFF.

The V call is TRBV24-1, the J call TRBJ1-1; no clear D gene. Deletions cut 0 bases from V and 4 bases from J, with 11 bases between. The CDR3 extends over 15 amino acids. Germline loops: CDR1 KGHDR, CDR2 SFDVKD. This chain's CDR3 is CATSDLRIGGTEAFF. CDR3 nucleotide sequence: TGTGCCACCAGTGATTTGCGAATCGGAGGCACTGAAGCTTTCTTT.

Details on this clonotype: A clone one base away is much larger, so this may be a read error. In DNA form, the CDR3 reads TGTGCCAGCAAAAGGGACAGGGGCATGGGCAATGAGCAGCTCTTC. Its translation: CASKRDRGMGNEQLF. The chain has TRBV6-2 or TRBV6-3 and TRBJ2-1, with 10 bases matching TRBD1. This CDR3 has 15 amino acids. Germline CDR1 and CDR2: MNHEY and SVGEGT.

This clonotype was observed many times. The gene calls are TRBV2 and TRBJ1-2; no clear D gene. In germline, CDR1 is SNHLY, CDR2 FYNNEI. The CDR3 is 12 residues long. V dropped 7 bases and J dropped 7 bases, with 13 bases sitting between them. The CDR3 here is CASTPTVAGYTF. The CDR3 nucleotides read TGTGCCAGCACGCCTACCGTGGCTGGCTACACCTTC.

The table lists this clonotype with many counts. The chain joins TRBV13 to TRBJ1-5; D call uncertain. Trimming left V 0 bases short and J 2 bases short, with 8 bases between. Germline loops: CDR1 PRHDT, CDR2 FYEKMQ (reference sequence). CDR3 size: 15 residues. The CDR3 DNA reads TGTGCCAGCAGCTTAGGAGAATCGGGCAATCAGCCCCAGCATTTT. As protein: CASSLGESGNQPQHF.

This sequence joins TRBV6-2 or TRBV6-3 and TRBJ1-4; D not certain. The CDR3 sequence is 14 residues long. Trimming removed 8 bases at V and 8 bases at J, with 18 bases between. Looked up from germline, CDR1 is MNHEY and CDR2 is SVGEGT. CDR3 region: CASAPDVVSEKLFF. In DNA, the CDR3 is TGTGCCAGCGCCCCCGACGTGGTTTCGGAAAAACTGTTTTTT.

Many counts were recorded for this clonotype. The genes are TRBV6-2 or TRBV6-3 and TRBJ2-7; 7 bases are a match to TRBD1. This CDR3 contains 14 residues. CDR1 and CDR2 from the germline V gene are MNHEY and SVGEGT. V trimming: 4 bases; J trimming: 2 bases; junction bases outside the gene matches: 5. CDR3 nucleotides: TGTGCCAGCAGTTCATACAGGGGACCCTACGAGCAGTACTTC. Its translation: CASSSYRGPYEQYF.

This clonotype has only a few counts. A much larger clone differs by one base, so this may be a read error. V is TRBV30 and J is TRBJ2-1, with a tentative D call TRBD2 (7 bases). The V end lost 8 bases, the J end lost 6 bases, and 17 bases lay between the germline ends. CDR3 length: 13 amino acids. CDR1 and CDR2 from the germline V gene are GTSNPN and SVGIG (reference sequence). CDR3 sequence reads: CAARGRGCNEQFF. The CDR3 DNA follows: TGTGCCGCCCGGGGGCGGGGGTGCAATGAGCAGTTCTTC.

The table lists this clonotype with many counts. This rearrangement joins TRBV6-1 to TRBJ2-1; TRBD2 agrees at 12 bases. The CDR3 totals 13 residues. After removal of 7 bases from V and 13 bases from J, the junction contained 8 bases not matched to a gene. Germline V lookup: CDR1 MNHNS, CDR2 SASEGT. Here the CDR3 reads CASTRTSGAPQFF. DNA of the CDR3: TGTGCCAGCACCAGGACTAGCGGGGCACCCCAGTTCTTC.